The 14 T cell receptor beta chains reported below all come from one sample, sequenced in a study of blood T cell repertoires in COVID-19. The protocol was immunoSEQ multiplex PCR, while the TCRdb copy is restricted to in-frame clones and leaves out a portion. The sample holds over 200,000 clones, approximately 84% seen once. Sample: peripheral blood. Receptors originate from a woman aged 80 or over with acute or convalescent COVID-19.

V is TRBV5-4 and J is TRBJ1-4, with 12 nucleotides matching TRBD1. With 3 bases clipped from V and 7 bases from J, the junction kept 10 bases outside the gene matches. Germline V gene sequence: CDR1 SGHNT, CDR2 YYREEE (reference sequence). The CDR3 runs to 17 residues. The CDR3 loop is CASSSAGTGGGIEKLFF. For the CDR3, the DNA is TGTGCCAGCAGCTCCGCCGGGACAGGGGGCGGGATTGAAAAACTGTTTTTT.

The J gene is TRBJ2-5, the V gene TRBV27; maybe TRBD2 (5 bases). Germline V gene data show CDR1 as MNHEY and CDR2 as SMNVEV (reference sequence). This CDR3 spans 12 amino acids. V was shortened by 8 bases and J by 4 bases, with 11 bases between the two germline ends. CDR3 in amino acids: CASSPEGETQYF. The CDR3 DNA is TGTGCCAGCTCCCCAGAGGGAGAGACCCAGTACTTC.

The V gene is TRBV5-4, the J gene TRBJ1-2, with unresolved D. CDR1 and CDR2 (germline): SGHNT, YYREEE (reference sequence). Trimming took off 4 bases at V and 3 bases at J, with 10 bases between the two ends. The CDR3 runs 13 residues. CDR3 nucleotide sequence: TGTGCCAGCAGCCTGGACCTAGACTATGGCTACACCTTC. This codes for CASSLDLDYGYTF.

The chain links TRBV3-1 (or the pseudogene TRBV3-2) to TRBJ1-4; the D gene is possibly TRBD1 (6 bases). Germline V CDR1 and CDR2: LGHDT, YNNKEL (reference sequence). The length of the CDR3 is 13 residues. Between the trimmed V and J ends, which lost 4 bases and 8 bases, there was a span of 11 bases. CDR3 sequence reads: CASSPPDREKLFF. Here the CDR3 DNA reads TGTGCCAGCAGCCCCCCTGACAGGGAAAAACTGTTTTTT.

CDR3 coding DNA: TGTGCCAGCAGCCAAGGGGGTAGTCGTAAGGGGGAGACCCAGTACTTC. Translated: CASSQGGSRKGETQYF. This chain joins TRBV3-1 (or the pseudogene TRBV3-2) and TRBJ2-5, with D tentatively TRBD1 (5 bases). Germline V gives CDR1 LGHDT, CDR2 YNNKEL (reference sequence). The CDR3 spans 16 residues. V gave up 1 base and J gave up 5 bases, with 17 bases separating them.

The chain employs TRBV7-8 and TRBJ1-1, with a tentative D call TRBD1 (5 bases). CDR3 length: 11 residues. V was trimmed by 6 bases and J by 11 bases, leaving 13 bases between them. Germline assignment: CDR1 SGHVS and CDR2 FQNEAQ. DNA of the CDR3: TGTGCCAGCAGGGGGGGAGGGGTGGCTTTCTTT. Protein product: CASRGGGVAFF.

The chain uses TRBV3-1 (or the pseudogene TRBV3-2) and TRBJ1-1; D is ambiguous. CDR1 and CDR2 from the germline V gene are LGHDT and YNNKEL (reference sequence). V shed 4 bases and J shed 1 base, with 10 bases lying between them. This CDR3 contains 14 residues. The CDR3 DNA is TGTGCCAGCAGCCCGATGAGCGGGAACACTGAAGCTTTCTTT. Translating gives CASSPMSGNTEAFF.

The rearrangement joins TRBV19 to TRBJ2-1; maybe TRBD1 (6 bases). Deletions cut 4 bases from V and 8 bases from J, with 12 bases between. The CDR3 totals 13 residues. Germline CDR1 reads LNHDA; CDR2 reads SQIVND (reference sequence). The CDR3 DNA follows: TGTGCCAGTAGTAACTACAGGGTCTATGAGCAGTTCTTC. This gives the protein CASSNYRVYEQFF.

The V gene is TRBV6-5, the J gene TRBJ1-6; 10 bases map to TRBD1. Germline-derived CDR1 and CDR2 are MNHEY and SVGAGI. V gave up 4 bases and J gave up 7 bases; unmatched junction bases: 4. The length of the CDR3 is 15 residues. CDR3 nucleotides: TGTGCCAGCAGTTGGGGGACAGGGGCGAATTCACCCCTCCACTTT. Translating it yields CASSWGTGANSPLHF.

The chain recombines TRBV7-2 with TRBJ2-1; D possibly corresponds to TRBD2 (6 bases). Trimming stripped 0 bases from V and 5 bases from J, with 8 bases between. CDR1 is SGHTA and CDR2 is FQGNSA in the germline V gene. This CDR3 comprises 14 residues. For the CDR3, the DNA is TGTGCCAGCAGCTTAGCTAGCGGAAACAATGAGCAGTTCTTC. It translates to CASSLASGNNEQFF.

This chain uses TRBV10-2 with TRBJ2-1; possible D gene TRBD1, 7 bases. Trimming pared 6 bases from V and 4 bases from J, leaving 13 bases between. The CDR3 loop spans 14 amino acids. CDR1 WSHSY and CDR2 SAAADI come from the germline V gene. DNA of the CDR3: TGCGCCAGCAGGACCGCGGGACAGTACAATGAGCAGTTCTTC. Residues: CASRTAGQYNEQFF.

CDR3 DNA: TGTGCCAGCAGCTTATCCCTGACTAGCGGGTTCTACAATGAGCAGTTCTTC. Its protein product is CASSLSLTSGFYNEQFF. The rearrangement uses TRBV7-3 and TRBJ2-1, with 10 positions matching TRBD2. CDR3 length: 17 amino acids. In germline, CDR1 is SGHTA, CDR2 FQGTGA. The V segment lost 2 bases and the J segment 3 bases; nucleotides outside the gene matches: 7.

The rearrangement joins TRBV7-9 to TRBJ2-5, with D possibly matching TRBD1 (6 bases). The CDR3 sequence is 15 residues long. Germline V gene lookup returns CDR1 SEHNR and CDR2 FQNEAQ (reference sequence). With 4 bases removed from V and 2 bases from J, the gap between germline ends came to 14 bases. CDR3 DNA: TGTGCCAGCAGCTCGCAATCAGGACAGCAAGAGACCCAGTACTTC. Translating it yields CASSSQSGQQETQYF. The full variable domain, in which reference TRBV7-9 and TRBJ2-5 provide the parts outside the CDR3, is DTGVSQNPRHKITKRGQNVTFRCDPISEHNRLYWYRQTLGQGPEFLTYFQNEAQLEKSRLLSDRFSAERPKGSFSTLEIQRTEQGDSAMYLCASSSQSGQQETQYFGPGTRLLVL.

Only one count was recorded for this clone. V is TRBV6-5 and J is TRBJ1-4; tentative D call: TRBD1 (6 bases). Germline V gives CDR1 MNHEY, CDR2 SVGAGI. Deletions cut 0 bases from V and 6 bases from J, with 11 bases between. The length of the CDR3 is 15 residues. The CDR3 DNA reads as TGTGCCAGCAGTTACTCTACCGGGACACATGAAAAACTGTTTTTT. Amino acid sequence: CASSYSTGTHEKLFF.